This entry features one TCR beta chain sequence. All enrollees were about 18 to 89 years old and from about 24 US areas. This entry belongs to a study of blood T cell repertoires in COVID-19. Overall study: Cohort 3 recovered donors had two negative PCRs, clearance, or symptom resolution. Spain, Italy and the United States supplied samples that represented acute and convalescent COVID-19.

Profiling relied on immunoSEQ multiplex PCR, and the TCRdb table lists in-frame clones only, not all of them. The sample has roughly 200,000 clones; around nine tenths are singletons. J lost 2 bases, V lost 4 bases, and 5 bases had no gene match. Germline CDR1 and CDR2: SNHLY and FYNNEI. The CDR3 sequence is 15 residues long. The TCR was taken from a man aged 30-40 years in a cohort exposed to, infected with or recovered from COVID-19 (not recorded which). The gene calls are TRBV2 and TRBJ1-3, with 7 bases that match TRBD1. Specimen: PBMCs or T cells enriched from blood (not recorded which). Here the CDR3 reads CASSARGIAGNTIYF. The CDR3 DNA reads as TGTGCCAGCAGTGCCAGGGGGATCGCTGGAAACACCATATATTTT.